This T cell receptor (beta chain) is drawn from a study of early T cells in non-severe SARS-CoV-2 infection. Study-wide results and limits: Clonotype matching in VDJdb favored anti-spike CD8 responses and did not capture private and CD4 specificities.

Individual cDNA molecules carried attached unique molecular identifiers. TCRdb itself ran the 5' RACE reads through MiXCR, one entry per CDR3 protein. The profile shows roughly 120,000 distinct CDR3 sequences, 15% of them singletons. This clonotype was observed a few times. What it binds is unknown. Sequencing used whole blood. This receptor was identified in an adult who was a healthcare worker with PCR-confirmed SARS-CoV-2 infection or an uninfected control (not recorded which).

This chain's CDR3 is CASSQDPLAPLRTF. In DNA, the CDR3 is TGTGCCAGCAGCCAAGATCCCCTGGCCCCTCTACGCACCTTC. The chain combines TRBV3-1 with TRBJ1-2; D is uncertain. With 0 bases removed from V and 13 bases from J, the gap between germline ends came to 18 bases. Germline CDR1 and CDR2: LGHDT and YNNKEL (reference sequence). The length of the CDR3 is 14 residues.